This T cell receptor beta chain was documented in a study of T cells in Graves' hyperthyroidism and ophthalmopathy. Study outcomes and limitations: Most expanded thyroid clonotypes above 0.001 also appeared in blood.

The CDR3 totals 16 residues. Germline V CDR1 and CDR2: LGHNA, YNFKEQ. V shed 1 base and J 1 base; nucleotides not matched to a gene: 3. Ophthalmopathy patients had Clinical Activity Score at least 3, NOSPECS grade at least 4, duration under 3 months. The investigators amplified TCR beta CDR3 regions from RNA transcripts. The study used the HTBI primer set for a first-round RT-PCR of the TCR CDR3. TCRdb reprocessed the multiplex PCR reads via MiXCR and lists one record per CDR3 protein. The table lists hundreds of thousands of distinct CDR3 sequences, about 15% of them singletons. This clonotype appeared many times. The antigen remains undetermined.

Sequencing was carried out using blood. This chain joins TRBV4-2 and TRBJ2-5, with TRBD2 identical over 10 bases. The TCR sequence derives from a woman in her 40s with Graves' ophthalmopathy. The CDR3 here is CASSQGGTSAQETQYF. The DNA of the CDR3 is TGTGCCAGCAGCCAAGGAGGGACTAGCGCCCAAGAGACCCAGTACTTC.